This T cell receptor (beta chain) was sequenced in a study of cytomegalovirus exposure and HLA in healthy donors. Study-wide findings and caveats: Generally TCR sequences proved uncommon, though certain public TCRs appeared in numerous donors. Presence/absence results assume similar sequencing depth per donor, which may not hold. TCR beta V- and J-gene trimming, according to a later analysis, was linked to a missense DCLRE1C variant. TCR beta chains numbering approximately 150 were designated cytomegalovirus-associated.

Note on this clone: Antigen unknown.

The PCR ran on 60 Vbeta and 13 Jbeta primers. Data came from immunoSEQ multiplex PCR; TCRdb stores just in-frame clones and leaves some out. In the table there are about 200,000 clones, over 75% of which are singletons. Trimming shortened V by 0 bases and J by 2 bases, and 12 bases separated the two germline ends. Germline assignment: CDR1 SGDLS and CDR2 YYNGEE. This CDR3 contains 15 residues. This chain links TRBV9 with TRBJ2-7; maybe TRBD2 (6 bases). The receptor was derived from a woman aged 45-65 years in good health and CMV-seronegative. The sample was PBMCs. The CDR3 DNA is TGTGCCAGCAGCGTAGATGGGGGGTTCACCTACGAGCAGTACTTC. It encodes CASSVDGGFTYEQYF. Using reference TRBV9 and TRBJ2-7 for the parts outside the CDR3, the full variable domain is DSGVTQTPKHLITATGQRVTLRCSPRSGDLSVYWYQQSLDQGLQFLIQYYNGEERAKGNILERFSAQQFPDLHSELNLSSLELGDSALYFCASSVDGGFTYEQYFGPGTRLTVT.